This T cell receptor (beta chain) originates from a study of cytomegalovirus exposure and HLA in healthy donors. Donors were ostensibly healthy at sampling, although undocumented immune exposures were probable. It was with 60 Vbeta and 13 Jbeta primers that the PCR ran. The data were produced by immunoSEQ multiplex PCR, yet TCRdb's version contains in-frame clones alone and is incomplete. The sample includes 110,000 to 150,000 clones, approximately 71% of them seen just once. This TCR was sampled from a man aged 40-50 years in good health and CMV-seronegative. Sequences were obtained from PBMCs.

CDR3 DNA sequence: TGTGCCAGCTCACAGGGGACAGGGGGCCCCTCTAACTATGGCTACACCTTC. Its protein is CASSQGTGGPSNYGYTF. The chain couples TRBV18 to TRBJ1-2; TRBD1 agrees at 12 bases. The V and J ends lost 4 bases and 0 bases, in that order; junction bases with no gene match: 6. CDR1 KGHSH and CDR2 LQKENI come from the germline V gene. The CDR3 loop spans 17 amino acids.